This T cell receptor (beta chain) was obtained from a study of T cells in women clearing cervical HPV infection. Germline assignment: CDR1 PRHDT and CDR2 FYEKMQ (reference sequence). V shed 7 bases and J shed 4 bases, with 8 bases lying between them. CDR3 length: 12 residues. Sequencing used immunoSEQ multiplex PCR; TCRdb keeps in-frame clones, though not all of them. The clone table shows fewer than 35,000 clones, with the ten largest holding 4.3%. Remarks on this clone: The DNA ends 3 residues before the CDR3 does, and the rest of the CDR3 is filled in from the germline J gene.

The sequenced sample was blood buffy coat. The chain recombines TRBV13 with TRBJ2-4; D may be TRBD1 (6 bases). This TCR came from a woman aged 18 to 75 with a cervical HPV16 infection that either progressed to CIN3+ or cleared (not recorded which). The CDR3 bases that were read are TGTGCCAGCAAGGGGGAGAAAAACATT. Amino acid sequence: CASKGEKNI. The full CDR3 is CASKGEKNIQYF.